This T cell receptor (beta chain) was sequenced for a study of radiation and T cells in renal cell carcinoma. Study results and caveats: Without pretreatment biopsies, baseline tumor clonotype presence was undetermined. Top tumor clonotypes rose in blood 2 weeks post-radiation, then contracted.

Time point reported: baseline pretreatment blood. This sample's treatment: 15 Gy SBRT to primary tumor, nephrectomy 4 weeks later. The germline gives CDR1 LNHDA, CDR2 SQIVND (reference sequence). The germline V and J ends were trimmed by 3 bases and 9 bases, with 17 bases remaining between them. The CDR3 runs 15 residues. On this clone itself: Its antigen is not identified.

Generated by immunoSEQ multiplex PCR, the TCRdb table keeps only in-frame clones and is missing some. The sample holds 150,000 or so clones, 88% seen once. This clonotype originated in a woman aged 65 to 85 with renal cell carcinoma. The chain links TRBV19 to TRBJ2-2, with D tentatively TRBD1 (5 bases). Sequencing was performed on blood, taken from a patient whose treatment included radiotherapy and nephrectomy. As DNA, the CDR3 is TGTGCCAGTAGTATTGGCTCAGGTTGGACATGGGAGCTGTTTTTT. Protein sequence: CASSIGSGWTWELFF.